The clone carrying this TCR beta chain has more than one count but fewer than ten. Its antigen is currently unknown. The V gene's germline CDR1 is SGDLS and CDR2 YYNGEE. The CDR3 loop spans 13 amino acids. The ends were cut back, 1 base at V and 1 base at J, with 5 bases in the middle. The sample belongs to a study of CD8 T cells in ankylosing spondylitis. Libraries of TCR beta came from quantitative 5'-RACE with molecular barcodes. Each CDR3 protein is one row after TCRdb ran MiXCR on the 5' RACE reads. The table has about 360,000 distinct CDR3 sequences, more than 20% seen once. Findings of the study overall: Some of these motif variants have turned up before, in reports on reactive arthritis synovial fluid and blood. Disease-linked clones bore a CD8+ phenotype and were relatively rare in peripheral blood. Seven or eight highly homologous variants made up a TCR beta motif, and this motif appeared characteristic of ankylosing spondylitis blood.

V gene TRBV9 combines with J gene TRBJ1-1; D is unclear. The material sequenced was blood, either unsorted or a sorted T cell fraction (not recorded which). This receptor was identified in a male donor with ankylosing spondylitis or in good health (not recorded which). The CDR3 spells CASSVRANTEAFF. Written as DNA, the CDR3 is TGTGCCAGCAGCGTACGGGCGAACACTGAAGCTTTCTTT.